These T cell receptor beta chains were read from a single sample in a study of OX40 agonist ivuxolimab in advanced cancers. Only in-frame clones appear in the TCRdb table, and some are missing; sequencing was by immunoSEQ multiplex PCR. The sample has around 77,000 clones; 85% are singletons. The specimen was CD4+ or CD8+ T cells sorted from blood, collected in a trial of the OX40 agonist ivuxolimab. The receptors derive from an adult with an advanced solid tumor such as melanoma, head and neck, liver or kidney cancer. CDR3s include the opening cysteine and the closing phenylalanine or tryptophan. D genes are given only for firm matches. Clone size appears in some rows only: once, few, many, or a class for an expanded clone.

clone_size | j_call | d_call | cdr3_length | v_call | cdr3_aa | cdr3_nt
- | TRBJ1-5 | TRBD1 | 15 | TRBV5-5 | CASSRTGGEGQPQHF | TGTGCCAGCAGCAGGACAGGGGGTGAGGGTCAGCCCCAGCATTTT
- | TRBJ2-3 | - | 18 | TRBV30 | CAWSASAGSGSLSDTQYF | TGTGCCTGGAGCGCATCCGCCGGATCGGGCAGTTTATCAGATACGCAGTATTTT
- | TRBJ1-3 | - | 17 | TRBV4-3 | CASSQDWTPALGNTIYF | TGCGCCAGCAGCCAAGACTGGACACCGGCTCTCGGAAACACCATATATTTT
- | TRBJ1-2 | - | 15 | TRBV7-9 | CASSPPGQTNYGYTF | TGTGCCAGCAGCCCGCCCGGACAGACGAATTATGGCTACACCTTC
- | TRBJ1-2 | - | 14 | TRBV5-1 | CASSDSQTNYGYTF | TGCGCCAGCTCGGACAGTCAAACTAACTATGGCTACACCTTC
- | TRBJ2-3 | TRBD2 | 16 | TRBV5-1 | CASSSGLAGGTDTQYF | TGCGCCAGCAGCTCGGGACTAGCGGGCGGGACAGATACGCAGTATTTT
- | TRBJ1-2 | - | 12 | TRBV19 | CASSTHQGGYTF | TGTGCCAGTAGTACTCACCAAGGGGGCTACACCTTC
- | TRBJ2-2 | - | 14 | TRBV27 | CASSSQWDTGELFF | TGTGCCAGCAGCTCTCAATGGGACACCGGGGAGCTGTTTTTT
- | TRBJ1-2 | - | 13 | TRBV29-1 | CSVQAGLNYGYTF | TGCAGCGTTCAGGCAGGGTTAAACTATGGCTACACCTTC
- | TRBJ2-3 | - | 15 | TRBV7-2 | CASSLGGESTDTQYF | TGTGCCAGCAGCTTAGGGGGGGAAAGCACAGATACGCAGTATTTT
- | TRBJ2-5 | TRBD2 | 14 | TRBV5-1 | CASRRGANQETQYF | TGCGCCAGCAGGCGGGGGGCGAACCAAGAGACCCAGTACTTC
- | TRBJ2-1 | - | 16 | TRBV5-5 | CASSSLKRTAYNEQFF | TGTGCCAGCAGCTCCTTGAAACGGACAGCATACAATGAGCAGTTCTTC
- | TRBJ2-5 | TRBD1 | 14 | TRBV18 | CASSPPPRGETQYF | TGTGCCAGCTCACCACCGCCCAGGGGGGAGACCCAGTACTTC
- | TRBJ1-1 | - | 14 | TRBV29-1 | CSVTRTAENTEAFF | TGCAGCGTTACCCGGACAGCCGAGAACACTGAAGCTTTCTTT
- | TRBJ1-2 | - | 16 | TRBV6-1 | CASSEGLRTVLYGYTF | TGTGCCAGCAGTGAAGGCTTACGGACAGTCCTTTATGGCTACACCTTC
once | TRBJ1-2 | TRBD1 | 15 | TRBV4-1 | CASSQATGALYGYTF | TGCGCCAGCAGCCAAGCAACAGGGGCCCTCTATGGCTACACCTTC
- | TRBJ2-7 | TRBD1 | 15 | TRBV9 | CASSPRTGAVYEQYF | TGTGCCAGCAGCCCACGGACAGGGGCAGTCTACGAGCAGTACTTC
few | TRBJ1-2 | TRBD1 | 14 | TRBV6-5 | CASSADRGYHGYTF | TGTGCCAGCAGCGCGGACAGGGGGTATCATGGCTACACCTTC
- | TRBJ1-1 | - | 14 | TRBV9 | CASSIKDGFTEAFF | TGTGCCAGCAGCATTAAGGACGGGTTCACTGAAGCTTTCTTT
- | TRBJ2-3 | - | 15 | TRBV2 | CASSEALPREGPQYF | TGTGCCAGCAGTGAAGCGCTTCCTAGAGAGGGGCCGCAGTATTTT
- | TRBJ1-2 | TRBD1 | 16 | TRBV6-4 | CASSDTSAQGADGYTF | TGTGCCAGCAGTGACACTTCCGCTCAGGGGGCGGATGGCTACACCTTC
- | TRBJ2-5 | TRBD1 | 14 | TRBV19 | CASSGTGGKETQYF | TGTGCCAGTAGCGGGACAGGGGGCAAGGAGACCCAGTACTTC
- | TRBJ2-7 | - | 14 | TRBV2 | CASSVRGPTYEQYF | TGTGCCAGCAGTGTGCGGGGACCGACCTACGAGCAGTACTTC
few | TRBJ1-2 | - | 16 | TRBV5-1 | CASSLARNSGYYGYTF | TGCGCCAGCAGCTTGGCCCGTAATTCGGGGTACTATGGCTACACCTTC
- | TRBJ1-3 | - | 14 | TRBV19 | CASTSGFSGNTIYF | TGTGCCAGTACCTCGGGGTTCTCTGGAAACACCATATATTTT